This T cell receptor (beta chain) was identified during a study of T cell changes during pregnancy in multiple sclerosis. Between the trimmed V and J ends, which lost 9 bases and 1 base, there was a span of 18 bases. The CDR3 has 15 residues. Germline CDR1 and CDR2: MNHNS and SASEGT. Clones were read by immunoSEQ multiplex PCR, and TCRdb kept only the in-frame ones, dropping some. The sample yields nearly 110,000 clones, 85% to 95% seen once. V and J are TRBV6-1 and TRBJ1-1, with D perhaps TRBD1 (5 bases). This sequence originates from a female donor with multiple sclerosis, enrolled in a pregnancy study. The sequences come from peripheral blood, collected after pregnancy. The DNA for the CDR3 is TGTGCCAGTAACCCTCCAGGGAAAAAGAACACTGAAGCTTTCTTT. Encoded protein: CASNPPGKKNTEAFF.